Listed below are T cell receptor beta chains from one sample, sequenced in a study of blood T cells in healthy people across ages. TCRdb re-called the 5' RACE reads through MiXCR, storing one row per CDR3 protein. Of about 770,000 distinct CDR3 sequences listed, roughly 44% are singletons. Sequenced: blood. The source is a man between 60 and 70 years old in good health. CDR3s include the opening cysteine and the closing phenylalanine or tryptophan. A D gene is named only where the DNA matches it firmly. Some rows have no size entry. The others give once, few or many, or a class for an expanded clone.

clone_size j_call v_call d_call cdr3_aa cdr3_nt
NA TRBJ2-7 TRBV24-1 TRBD1 CATSDPGQGLYEQYF TGTGCCACCAGTGACCCCGGACAGGGTCTCTACGAGCAGTACTTC
few TRBJ2-1 TRBV20-1 TRBD2 CSARRRGRNNEQFF TGCAGTGCTAGACGGCGGGGGAGAAACAATGAGCAGTTCTTC
few TRBJ2-7 TRBV7-8 TRBD2 CASSIRTSGGGDEQYF TGTGCCAGCAGCATCCGGACTAGCGGGGGAGGTGACGAGCAGTACTTC
NA TRBJ2-2 TRBV15 NA CATSRGGTSNTGELFF TGTGCCACCAGCAGAGGGGGGACATCGAACACCGGGGAGCTGTTTTTT
NA TRBJ1-1 TRBV10-3 NA CAISELGPRGTEAFF TGTGCCATCAGTGAGTTGGGCCCCCGAGGAACTGAAGCTTTCTTT
NA TRBJ2-1 TRBV6-1 NA CASTHVGRGVEQFF TGTGCCAGCACGCATGTGGGCAGGGGGGTCGAGCAGTTCTTC
many TRBJ2-7 TRBV4-3 TRBD1 CASRLDRGSYEQYF TGCGCCAGCCGACTGGACAGGGGGTCCTACGAGCAGTACTTC
NA TRBJ1-6 TRBV4-3 NA CASSQDRLIDSPLHF TGCGCCAGCAGCCAAGACCGGCTTATCGATTCACCCCTCCACTTT
many TRBJ2-5 TRBV6-5 TRBD2 CAVTLAGGETQYF TGTGCTGTTACTCTAGCGGGGGGTGAGACCCAGTACTTC
NA TRBJ1-1 TRBV2 NA CASSDLGSREASF TGTGCCAGCAGTGACCTTGGTAGCAGGGAAGCTTCCTTT
many TRBJ2-7 TRBV10-3 TRBD1 CATQGQGIDEQYF TGTGCCACCCAGGGACAGGGTATCGACGAGCAGTACTTC
NA TRBJ2-3 TRBV5-1 NA CASSLDRFEDTQYF TGCGCCAGCAGCTTGGACAGGTTTGAGGATACGCAGTATTTT
NA TRBJ1-2 TRBV4-3 NA CASSQDQGRGYGYIF TGCGCCAGCAGCCAAGATCAGGGCAGGGGCTATGGCTACATCTTC
few TRBJ2-5 TRBV7-9 NA CASSLGGGRIQETQYF TGTGCCAGCAGCTTGGGAGGGGGCCGGATTCAAGAGACCCAGTACTTC
NA TRBJ2-5 TRBV11-2 NA CASSPPGQETQHF TGTGCCAGCAGCCCTCCGGGACAAGAGACCCAGCACTTC
NA TRBJ2-1 TRBV18 TRBD1 CASSLRQGIDEQFF TGTGCCAGCTCACTAAGACAGGGGATCGATGAGCAGTTCTTC
NA TRBJ1-4 TRBV7-9 TRBD1 CASSTDDRGQGEKLFF TGTGCCAGCAGCACAGACGACAGGGGCCAGGGTGAAAAACTGTTTTTT
few TRBJ2-1 TRBV11-2 NA CASSLVTDRQFF TGTGCCAGCAGCTTAGTGACAGACCGGCAGTTCTTC
NA TRBJ2-7 TRBV4-3 NA CASSQEKGDYEQYF TGCGCCAGCAGCCAAGAGAAGGGGGACTACGAGCAGTACTTC
many TRBJ1-1 TRBV20-1 NA CSARDRRMNTEAFF TGCAGTGCTAGAGACAGGAGAATGAACACTGAAGCTTTCTTT
NA TRBJ1-6 TRBV6-5 NA CASSYISSPLHF TGTGCCAGCAGTTACATCAGCTCACCCCTCCACTTT
NA TRBJ2-2 TRBV27 TRBD1 CASRLKGQGRGSDTGELFF TGTGCCAGCAGACTAAAGGGACAGGGGAGAGGGTCGGACACCGGGGAGCTGTTTTTT
NA TRBJ2-7 TRBV11-2 NA CASSNDFFLEQYF TGTGCCAGCAGCAATGACTTTTTCCTCGAGCAGTACTTC
few TRBJ2-3 TRBV6-2/TRBV6-3 NA CASSSLDPDKADTQYF TGTGCCAGCAGTTCCCTCGACCCAGATAAAGCAGATACGCAGTATTTT
NA TRBJ1-4 TRBV27 NA CASSSVQGSEKLFF TGTGCCAGCAGTTCGGTTCAGGGAAGTGAAAAACTGTTTTTT
few TRBJ1-2 TRBV6-6 TRBD1 CASSRGTGDGYGYTF TGTGCCAGCAGTCGGGGGACAGGGGATGGTTATGGCTACACCTTC